The 14 T cell receptor beta chains below come from one sample, sequenced in a study of radiation and T cells in renal cell carcinoma. Data came from immunoSEQ multiplex PCR; TCRdb stores just in-frame clones and leaves some out. The table includes around 64,000 clones, over 70% detected once. The sample's time point: baseline pretreatment blood. Treatment described: 15 Gy SBRT to primary tumor, nephrectomy 4 weeks later. The input for sequencing was blood, taken from a patient whose treatment included radiotherapy and nephrectomy. The receptor source for this set is a man aged 55 to 69 with renal cell carcinoma.

This clone has only one observation. The gene calls are TRBV10-3 and TRBJ2-7, with D possibly TRBD1 on 6 matching bases. Trimming pared 3 bases from V and 4 bases from J, leaving 16 bases between. CDR1 is ENHRY and CDR2 is SYGVKD in the germline V gene. The CDR3 has 15 residues. As DNA, the CDR3 is TGTGCCATCAGTGATCGGGACACAGGCGGTTACGAGCAGTACGTC. Its translation: CAISDRDTGGYEQYV.

The genes are TRBV30 and TRBJ2-1, with D perhaps TRBD1 or TRBD2 (5 bases each). The CDR3 extends over 13 amino acids. Germline values: CDR1 GTSNPN, CDR2 SVGIG (reference sequence). Trimming stripped 4 bases from V and 7 bases from J, with 14 bases between. CDR3 loop: CAWTSRGQNEQFF. DNA of the CDR3: TGTGCCTGGACCTCCCGGGGCCAGAATGAGCAGTTCTTC.

The genes are TRBV19 and TRBJ1-1; D is unclear. The CDR3 covers 17 residues. CDR1 is LNHDA, CDR2 SQIVND, per germline (reference sequence). With 4 bases removed from V and 0 bases from J, the gap between germline ends came to 18 bases. Here the CDR3 reads CASSSTDVNPLNTEAFF. CDR3 bases: TGTGCCAGTAGTAGTACGGACGTGAACCCCTTGAACACTGAAGCTTTCTTT.

The chain recombines TRBV2 with TRBJ2-4, with 7 positions matching TRBD2. This CDR3 is 18 amino acids long. The junction had 14 bases not matched to a gene; V was cut back by 6 bases and J by 0 bases. CDR1 is SNHLY, CDR2 FYNNEI, per germline. In nucleotides, the CDR3 is TGTGCCAGCAGGACAAGCGGGGCGGGTGGTCTAGCCAAAAACATTCAGTACTTC. It specifies CASRTSGAGGLAKNIQYF.

The sample holds one count of this clone. CDR3: CATSRERAEIYGYTF. In DNA, the CDR3 is TGTGCCACCAGCAGAGAACGGGCCGAAATCTATGGCTACACCTTC. The rearrangement links TRBV15 to TRBJ1-2; no definite D call. The CDR3 contains 15 residues. CDR1 and CDR2 (germline): LNHNV, YYDKDF (reference sequence). Deletions cut 0 bases from V and 4 bases from J, with 12 bases between.

This chain joins TRBV6-1 and TRBJ2-3, with 8 positions matching TRBD1. Looked up from germline, CDR1 is MNHNS and CDR2 is SASEGT. The CDR3 spans 14 residues. Trimming removed 8 bases from V and 1 base from J; junction bases left unmatched: 5. This CDR3 is CASRTGLGTDTQYF. The DNA for the CDR3 is TGTGCCAGCCGGACAGGGCTCGGCACAGATACGCAGTATTTT.

The rearrangement links TRBV30 to TRBJ1-1; D might be TRBD1 (5 bases). Deletions cut 5 bases from V and 1 base from J, with 11 bases between. CDR3 size: 13 residues. CDR1 and CDR2 (germline): GTSNPN, SVGIG (reference sequence). The CDR3 nucleotides are TGTGCCTGGTTTGGCAGGGAGAACACTGAAGCTTTCTTT. Its protein is CAWFGRENTEAFF.

This sequence joins TRBV7-2 and TRBJ1-5, with D tentatively TRBD1 (5 bases). V lost 4 bases and J lost 6, with 10 bases in between. There are 13 residues in the CDR3. Germline V gives CDR1 SGHTA, CDR2 FQGNSA. CDR3 region: CASSSRVGQPQHF. CDR3 sequence (DNA): TGTGCCAGCAGCTCCAGGGTAGGTCAGCCCCAGCATTTT.

The CDR3 here is CASSPGLAGAIFEQYV. CDR3 coding DNA: TGTGCCAGCAGTCCCGGACTAGCGGGAGCGATTTTCGAGCAGTACGTC. This rearrangement joins TRBV28 to TRBJ2-7; 13 nucleotides line up with TRBD2. Germline assignment: CDR1 MDHEN and CDR2 SYDVKM. The CDR3 extends over 16 amino acids. The junction had 10 bases not matched to a gene; V was cut back by 5 bases and J by 6 bases.

V is TRBV9 and J is TRBJ1-3, with D tentatively TRBD1 (6 bases). There are 16 residues in the CDR3. The V gene's germline CDR1 is SGDLS and CDR2 YYNGEE. With 3 bases removed from V and 0 bases from J, the gap between germline ends came to 13 bases. The CDR3 region is CASSGTDSISGNTIYF. The CDR3 DNA reads TGTGCCAGCAGCGGGACGGACAGCATCTCTGGAAACACCATATATTTT.

This chain links TRBV11-2 with TRBJ1-2, with a tentative D call TRBD1 (5 bases). The CDR3 extends over 13 amino acids. The germline gives CDR1 SGHAT, CDR2 FQNNGV. Trimming pared 4 bases from V and 8 bases from J, leaving 14 bases between. CDR3 amino acids: CASSSGSGDGYTF. The CDR3 nucleotides are TGTGCCAGCAGCTCAGGGAGTGGGGACGGCTACACCTTC.

There are a few counts of this clone. This sequence joins TRBV5-4 and TRBJ2-6; the match to TRBD1 covers 8 bases. The junction had 9 bases not matched to a gene; V was cut back by 4 bases and J by 3 bases. Per the germline V gene, CDR1 is SGHNT and CDR2 is YYREEE (reference sequence). The length of the CDR3 is 17 residues. CDR3 sequence: CASSQSQGAYGANVLTF. DNA of the CDR3: TGTGCCAGCAGCCAATCCCAGGGGGCGTATGGGGCCAACGTCCTGACTTTC.

This sequence joins TRBV28 and TRBJ2-7, with 10 nucleotides matching TRBD2. The V gene end was trimmed by 3 bases and the J gene end by 3 bases; junction bases not matched to a gene: 11. This CDR3 region has 17 residues. Germline assignment: CDR1 MDHEN and CDR2 SYDVKM. CDR3 in amino acids: CASSFLRPSGSVYEQYV. CDR3 bases: TGTGCCAGCAGTTTCCTCCGCCCTAGCGGGAGCGTCTACGAGCAGTACGTC.

V gene TRBV7-2 combines with J gene TRBJ2-3, with a possible D match to TRBD1 (5 bases). The V end lost 6 bases, the J end lost 5 bases, and 24 bases lay between the germline ends. Germline CDR1 and CDR2: SGHTA and FQGNSA. The CDR3 has 17 residues. CDR3 in DNA: TGTGCCAGCAGGTCAAGGGGAAAAGGGCAGACCATAGATACGCAGTATTTT. Translating it yields CASRSRGKGQTIDTQYF. Based on the CDR3 plus reference TRBV7-2 and TRBJ2-3, the full variable domain is GAGVSQSPSNKVTEKGKDVELRCDPISGHTALYWYRQSLGQGLEFLIYFQGNSAPDKSGLPSDRFSAERTGGSVSTLTIQRTQQEDSAVYLCASRSRGKGQTIDTQYFGPGTRLTVL.